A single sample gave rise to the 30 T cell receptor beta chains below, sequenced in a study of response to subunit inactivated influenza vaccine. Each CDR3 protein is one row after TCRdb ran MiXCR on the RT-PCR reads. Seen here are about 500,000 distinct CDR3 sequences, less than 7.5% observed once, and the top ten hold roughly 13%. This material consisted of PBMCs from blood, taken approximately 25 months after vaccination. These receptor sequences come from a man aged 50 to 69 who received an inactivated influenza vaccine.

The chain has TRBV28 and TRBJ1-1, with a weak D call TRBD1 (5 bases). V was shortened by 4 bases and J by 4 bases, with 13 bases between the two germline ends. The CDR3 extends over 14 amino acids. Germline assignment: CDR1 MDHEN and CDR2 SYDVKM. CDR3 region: CASSYRSQGTEAFF. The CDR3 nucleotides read TGTGCCAGCAGTTACAGGAGCCAGGGCACTGAAGCTTTCTTT.

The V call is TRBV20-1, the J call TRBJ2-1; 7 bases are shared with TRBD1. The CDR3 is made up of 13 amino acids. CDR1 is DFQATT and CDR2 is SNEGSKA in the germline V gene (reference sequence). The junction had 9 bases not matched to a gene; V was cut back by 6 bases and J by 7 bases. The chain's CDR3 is CSAEQGIRNEQFF. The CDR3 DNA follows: TGCAGTGCCGAACAGGGGATCCGGAATGAGCAGTTCTTC.

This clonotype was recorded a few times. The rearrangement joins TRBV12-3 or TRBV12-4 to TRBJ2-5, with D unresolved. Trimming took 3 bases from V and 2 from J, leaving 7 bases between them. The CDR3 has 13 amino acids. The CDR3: CASSLVKQETQYF. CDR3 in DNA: TGTGCCAGCAGTTTGGTGAAACAAGAGACCCAGTACTTC.

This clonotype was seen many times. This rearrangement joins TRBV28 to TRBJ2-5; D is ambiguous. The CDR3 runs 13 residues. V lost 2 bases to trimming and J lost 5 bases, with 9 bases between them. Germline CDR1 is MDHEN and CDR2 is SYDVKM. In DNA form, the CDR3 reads TGTGCCAGCAGTTTAGACGGCAGGGAGACCCAGTACTTC. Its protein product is CASSLDGRETQYF.

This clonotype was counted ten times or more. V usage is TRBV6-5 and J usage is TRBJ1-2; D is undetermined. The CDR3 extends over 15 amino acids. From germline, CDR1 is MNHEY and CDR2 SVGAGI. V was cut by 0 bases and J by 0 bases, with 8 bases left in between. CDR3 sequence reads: CASSYSAGTNYGYTF. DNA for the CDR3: TGTGCCAGCAGTTACTCTGCCGGAACTAACTATGGCTACACCTTC.

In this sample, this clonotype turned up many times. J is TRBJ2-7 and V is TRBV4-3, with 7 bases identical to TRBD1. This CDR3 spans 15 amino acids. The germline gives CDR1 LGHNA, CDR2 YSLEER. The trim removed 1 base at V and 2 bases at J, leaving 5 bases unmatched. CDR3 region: CASSQGPGGTYEQYF. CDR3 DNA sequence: TGCGCCAGCAGCCAAGGTCCAGGGGGAACCTACGAGCAGTACTTC.

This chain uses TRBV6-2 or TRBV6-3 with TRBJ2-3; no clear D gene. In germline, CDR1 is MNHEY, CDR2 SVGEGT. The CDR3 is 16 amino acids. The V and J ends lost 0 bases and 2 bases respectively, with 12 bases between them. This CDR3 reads CASSYSGGPFTDTQYF. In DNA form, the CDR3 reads TGTGCCAGCAGTTACTCCGGCGGACCATTCACAGATACGCAGTATTTT.

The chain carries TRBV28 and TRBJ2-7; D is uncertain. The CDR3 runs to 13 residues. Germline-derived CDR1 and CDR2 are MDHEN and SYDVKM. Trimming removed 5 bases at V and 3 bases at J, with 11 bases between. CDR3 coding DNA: TGTGCCAGCAGTCTCTCGTTATACTACGAGCAGTACTTC. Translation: CASSLSLYYEQYF.

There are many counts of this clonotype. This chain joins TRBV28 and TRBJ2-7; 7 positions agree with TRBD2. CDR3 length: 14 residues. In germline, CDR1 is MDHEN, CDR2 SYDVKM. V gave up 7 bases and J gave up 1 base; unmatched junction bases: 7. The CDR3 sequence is CASKLRDYSYEQYF. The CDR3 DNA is TGTGCCAGCAAGCTCCGGGACTATTCCTACGAGCAGTACTTC.

The CDR3 loop is CASSVSGTGINEQFF. CDR3 nucleotides: TGTGCCAGCAGTGTCTCCGGGACAGGGATAAATGAGCAGTTCTTC. The chain has TRBV25-1 and TRBJ2-1, with 9 nucleotides matching TRBD1. This CDR3 has 15 residues. V trimming: 4 bases; J trimming: 7 bases; junction bases outside the gene matches: 8. CDR1 is MGHDK, CDR2 SYGVNS, per germline.

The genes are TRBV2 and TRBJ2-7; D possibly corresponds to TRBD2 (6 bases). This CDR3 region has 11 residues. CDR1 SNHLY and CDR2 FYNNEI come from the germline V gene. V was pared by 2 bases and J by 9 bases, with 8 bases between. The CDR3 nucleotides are TGTGCCAGCAGTGAACTCGGGGGGCAGTACTTC. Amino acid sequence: CASSELGGQYF.

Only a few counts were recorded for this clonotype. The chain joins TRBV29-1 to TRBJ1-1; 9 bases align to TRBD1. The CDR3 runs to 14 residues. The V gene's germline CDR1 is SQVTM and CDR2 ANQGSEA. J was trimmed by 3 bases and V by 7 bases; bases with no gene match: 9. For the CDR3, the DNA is TGCAGCGCGGAAGGACAGGGGCGTTACACTGAAGCTTTCTTT. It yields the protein CSAEGQGRYTEAFF. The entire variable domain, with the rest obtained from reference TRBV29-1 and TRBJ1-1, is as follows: SAVISQKPSRDICQRGTSLTIQCQVDSQVTMMFWYRQQPGQSLTLIATANQGSEATYESGFVIDKFPISRPNLTFSTLTVSNMSPEDSSIYLCSAEGQGRYTEAFFGQGTRLTVV.

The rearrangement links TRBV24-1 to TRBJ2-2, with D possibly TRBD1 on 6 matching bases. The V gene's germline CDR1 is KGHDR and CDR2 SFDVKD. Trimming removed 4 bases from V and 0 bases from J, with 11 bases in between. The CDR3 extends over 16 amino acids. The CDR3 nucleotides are TGTGCCACCAGTGACCCGGACAGAACGAACACCGGGGAGCTGTTTTTT. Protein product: CATSDPDRTNTGELFF.

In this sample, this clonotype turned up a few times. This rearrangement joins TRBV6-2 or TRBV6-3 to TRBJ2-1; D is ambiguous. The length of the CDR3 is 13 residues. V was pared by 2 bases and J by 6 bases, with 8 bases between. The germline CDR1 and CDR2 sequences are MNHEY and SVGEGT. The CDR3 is CASSYLETNEQFF. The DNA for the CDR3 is TGTGCCAGCAGTTACCTAGAAACCAATGAGCAGTTCTTC.

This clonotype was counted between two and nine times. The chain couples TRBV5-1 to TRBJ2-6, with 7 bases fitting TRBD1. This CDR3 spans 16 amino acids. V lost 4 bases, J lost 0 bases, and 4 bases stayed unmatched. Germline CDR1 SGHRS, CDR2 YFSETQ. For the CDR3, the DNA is TGCGCCAGCAGCCCCGGACAGGCCTCTGGGGCCAACGTCCTGACTTTC. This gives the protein CASSPGQASGANVLTF.

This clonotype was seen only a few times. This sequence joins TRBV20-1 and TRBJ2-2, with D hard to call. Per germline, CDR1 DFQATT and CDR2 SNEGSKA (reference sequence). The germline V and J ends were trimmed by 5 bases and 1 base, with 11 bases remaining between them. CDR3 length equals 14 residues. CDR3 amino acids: CSAPRNWNTGELFF. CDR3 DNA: TGCAGTGCTCCCCGGAACTGGAACACCGGGGAGCTGTTTTTT.

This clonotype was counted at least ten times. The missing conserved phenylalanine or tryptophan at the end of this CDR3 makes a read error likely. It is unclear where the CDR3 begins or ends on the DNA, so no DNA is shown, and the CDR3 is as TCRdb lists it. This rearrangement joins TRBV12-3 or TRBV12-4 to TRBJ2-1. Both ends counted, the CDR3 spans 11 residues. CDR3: CASSIGGLQMI.

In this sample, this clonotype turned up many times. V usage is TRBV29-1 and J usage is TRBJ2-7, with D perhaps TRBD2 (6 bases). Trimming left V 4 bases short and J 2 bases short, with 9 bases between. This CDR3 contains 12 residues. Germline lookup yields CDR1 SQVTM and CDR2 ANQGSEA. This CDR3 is CSVGRGAYEQYF. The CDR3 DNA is TGCAGCGTTGGGCGGGGCGCCTACGAGCAGTACTTC.

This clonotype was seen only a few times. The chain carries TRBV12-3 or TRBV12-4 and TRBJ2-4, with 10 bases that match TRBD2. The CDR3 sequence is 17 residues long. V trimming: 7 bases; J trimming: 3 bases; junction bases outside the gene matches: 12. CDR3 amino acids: CASTPPGLAKVKNIQYF. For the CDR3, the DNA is TGTGCCAGCACCCCCCCGGGACTAGCGAAGGTCAAAAACATTCAGTACTTC.

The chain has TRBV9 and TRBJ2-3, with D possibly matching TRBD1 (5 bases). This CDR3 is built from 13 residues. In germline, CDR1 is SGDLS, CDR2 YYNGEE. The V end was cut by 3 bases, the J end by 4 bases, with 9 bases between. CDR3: CASSAQEADTQYF. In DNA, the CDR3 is TGTGCCAGCAGCGCACAGGAAGCAGATACGCAGTATTTT.

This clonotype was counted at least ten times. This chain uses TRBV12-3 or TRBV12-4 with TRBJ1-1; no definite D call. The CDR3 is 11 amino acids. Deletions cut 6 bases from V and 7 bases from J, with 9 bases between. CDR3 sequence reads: CASSRGGEAFF. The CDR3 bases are TGTGCCAGCAGCCGCGGTGGTGAAGCTTTCTTT.

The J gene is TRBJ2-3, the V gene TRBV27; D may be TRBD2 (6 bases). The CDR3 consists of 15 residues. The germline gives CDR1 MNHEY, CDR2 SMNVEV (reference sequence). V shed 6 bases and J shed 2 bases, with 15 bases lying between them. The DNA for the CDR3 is TGTGCCAGCAGGACCGGACTACTCAACACAGATACGCAGTATTTT. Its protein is CASRTGLLNTDTQYF.

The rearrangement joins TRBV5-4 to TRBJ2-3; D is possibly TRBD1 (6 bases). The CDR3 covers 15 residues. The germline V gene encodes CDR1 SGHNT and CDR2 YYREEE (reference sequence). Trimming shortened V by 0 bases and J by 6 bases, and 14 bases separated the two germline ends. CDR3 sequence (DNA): TGTGCCAGCAGCTTGGCTTTCAGGGGCTATGATACGCAGTATTTT. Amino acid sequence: CASSLAFRGYDTQYF.

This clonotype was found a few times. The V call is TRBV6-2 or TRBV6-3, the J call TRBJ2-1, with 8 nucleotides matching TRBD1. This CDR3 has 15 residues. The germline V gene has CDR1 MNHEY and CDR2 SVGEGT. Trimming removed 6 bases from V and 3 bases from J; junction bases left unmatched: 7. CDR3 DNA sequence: TGTGCCAGCAGGACCGACAGGGGAAACTACAATGAGCAGTTCTTC. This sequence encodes CASRTDRGNYNEQFF.

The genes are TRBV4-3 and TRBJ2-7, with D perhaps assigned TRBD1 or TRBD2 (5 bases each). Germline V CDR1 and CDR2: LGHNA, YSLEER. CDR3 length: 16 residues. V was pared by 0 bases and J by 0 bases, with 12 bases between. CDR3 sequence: CASSQDTGTSSYEQYF. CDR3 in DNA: TGCGCCAGCAGCCAAGATACGGGGACGAGCTCCTACGAGCAGTACTTC.

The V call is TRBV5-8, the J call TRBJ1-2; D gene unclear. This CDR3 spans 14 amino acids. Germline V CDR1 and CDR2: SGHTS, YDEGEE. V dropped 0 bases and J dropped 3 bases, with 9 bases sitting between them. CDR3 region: CASSLVGSYYGYTF. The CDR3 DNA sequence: TGTGCCAGCAGCTTGGTAGGGTCTTACTATGGCTACACCTTC.

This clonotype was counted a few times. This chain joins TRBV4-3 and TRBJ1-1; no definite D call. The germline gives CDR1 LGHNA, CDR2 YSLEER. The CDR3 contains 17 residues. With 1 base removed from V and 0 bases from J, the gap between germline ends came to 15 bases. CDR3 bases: TGCGCCAGCAGCCAAGCTTCGATGGCCAGCATGAACACTGAAGCTTTCTTT. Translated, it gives CASSQASMASMNTEAFF.

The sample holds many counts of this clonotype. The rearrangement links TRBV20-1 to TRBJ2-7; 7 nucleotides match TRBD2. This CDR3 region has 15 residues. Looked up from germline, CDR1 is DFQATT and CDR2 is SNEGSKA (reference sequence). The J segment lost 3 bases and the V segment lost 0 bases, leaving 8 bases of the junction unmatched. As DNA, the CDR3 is TGCAGTGCTAGAGATTTGGCTAGCGGAATCTACGAGCAGTACTTC. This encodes CSARDLASGIYEQYF.

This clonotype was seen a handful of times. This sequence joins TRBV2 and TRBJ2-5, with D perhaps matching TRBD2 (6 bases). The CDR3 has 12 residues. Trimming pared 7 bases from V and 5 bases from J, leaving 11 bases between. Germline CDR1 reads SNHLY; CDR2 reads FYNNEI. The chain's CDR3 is CASNRLDETQYF. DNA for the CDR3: TGTGCCAGCAATAGACTAGATGAGACCCAGTACTTC. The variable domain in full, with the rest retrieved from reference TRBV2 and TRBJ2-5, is EPEVTQTPSHQVTQMGQEVILRCVPISNHLYFYWYRQILGQKVEFLVSFYNNEISEKSEIFDDQFSVERPDGSNFTLKIRSTKLEDSAMYFCASNRLDETQYFGPGTRLLVL.

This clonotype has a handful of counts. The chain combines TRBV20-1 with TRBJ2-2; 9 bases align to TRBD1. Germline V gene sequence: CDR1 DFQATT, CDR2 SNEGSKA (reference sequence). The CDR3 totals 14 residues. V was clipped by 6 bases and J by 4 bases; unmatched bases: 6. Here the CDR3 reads CSAHLDRGTGELFF. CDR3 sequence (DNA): TGCAGTGCCCATTTGGACAGGGGCACCGGGGAGCTGTTTTTT.